Reported below is one T cell receptor beta chain. There are a few counts of this clonotype. Its antigen remains undetermined. Base-call qualities are not available, and no considerably larger clone is one nucleotide away. These data are taken from a study of T cells after yellow fever vaccination (dated by TCRdb to about 2019). Background for the entire study: Libraries from fractions with low cell numbers were prepared with the SMART-Seq v4 Ultra Low Input RNA kit. Blood samples were taken at several timepoints before and after primary and secondary immunization, and bulk PBMC replicates and cell subsets were isolated. The cohort comprised two healthy male donors, one aged 18 to 29 and one aged 30 to 40 years. Bulk TCR alpha and beta repertoires were sequenced longitudinally to track T-cell clones before and after primary and booster YFV17D yellow fever vaccination.

The paper's findings and limits, for the study overall: A small share of clonotypes was detected in both CD4 and CD8 compartments, with the overlap likely arising from convergent recombination. Compared with the primary T-cell response, the secondary T-cell response was weaker but faster, peaking on day 5 rather than day 15. Computational filtering was required because FACS-sorted repertoires could contain abundant contaminating clonotypes from the bulk population. Only two donors were included in the study, so the extent to which the findings can be generalized is limited. Most clones expanded after primary vaccination (roughly 96% of CD4 and approximately 86% of CD8) were re-detected after the booster, suggesting that broad memory maintenance occurred.

Sample treatment or condition, as interpreted from the label and publication: live attenuated yellow fever vaccine strain. Two biological replicates of bulk PBMCs were collected at each blood-draw timepoint. A standard Ficoll-Paque protocol was used to isolate PBMCs from peripheral blood. RNA was extracted with TriZol from bulk PBMCs, CD4 and CD8 fractions, and dextramer-positive and dextramer-negative fractions. Sequencing took place on an Illumina NovaSeq 6000. TCR cDNA was made using 5'RACE template switching, a step that added a universal primer site and unique molecular identifiers. Priming of cDNA synthesis was performed from both the TCR alpha and TCR beta constant segments. Two PCR steps were used to amplify libraries, with sample barcodes and sequencing adapters being added in the second step. Sequencing of libraries was done on Illumina HiSeq 2500 (2x100 bp) or NovaSeq (2x150 bp). In the original analysis: MIGEC handled demultiplexing of reads and collapsing into UMI consensus sequences, while MiXCR performed V(D)J alignment. Using edgeR on replicate PBMC samples, clonotypes were called vaccine-responding if FDR was below 0.01 and the log2 fold change was above 5 up to day 15. Bulk clonotypes were assigned CD4 or CD8 identity according to which sequenced CD4 or CD8 repertoire held them at higher abundance. Starting from the raw public reads, TCRdb applied fastp trimming at Q25, assembled clones with MiXCR and retained in-frame beta chains. For every CDR3 protein sequence, its rows merge into one entry that carries the most common genes and DNA. The authors' filters were not applied to this entry. The table for this sample lists hundreds of thousands of distinct CDR3 sequences; roughly a sixth of them were counted only once. About 18% of the sample is taken by the ten largest.

The sample consisted of PBMCs, taken before the yellow fever booster vaccination. The source of this sequence is a man aged 18-30 years who received the YFV17D yellow fever vaccine.

The CDR3 sequence is CASSSGQARNEQYF. The DNA is as follows: TGTGCCAGCAGCTCGGGACAGGCCCGGAACGAGCAGTACTTC. Here the chain combines TRBV12-3 or TRBV12-4 and TRBJ2-7; 8 central nucleotides agree with TRBD1. Trimming takes 6 bases off V and 5 bases off J; junction bases not matched to a gene: 9. Taken from cysteine to phenylalanine, the CDR3 has 14 residues. Here the CDR3 DNA is all that survives: 42 bases in frame from base 1.